This note documents a single TCR beta chain sequence. The antigen is not known. Sequencing used immunoSEQ multiplex PCR; TCRdb keeps in-frame clones, though not all of them. The table records 100,000 to 150,000 clones, approximately 82% of them present only once. Germline V gene data show CDR1 as SGHVS and CDR2 as FQNEAQ. The CDR3 consists of 13 residues. The V segment lost 5 bases and the J segment 1 base; nucleotides outside the gene matches: 2. This specimen belongs to a study of radiation and T cells in renal cell carcinoma. For the study at large: Nephrectomy followed 15 Gy stereotactic body radiation by 4 weeks.

General study points: Pretreatment tumor biopsies were lacking, so baseline clonotypes are unknown.

Time point reported: baseline pretreatment blood. Described treatment: 15 Gy SBRT to primary tumor, nephrectomy 4 weeks later. The TCR sequence derives from a woman aged 60-70 years with renal cell carcinoma. V usage is TRBV7-8 and J usage is TRBJ2-7; 7 nucleotides line up with TRBD1. The input for sequencing was blood, taken from a patient whose treatment included radiotherapy and nephrectomy. The CDR3 spells CASSRDSSYEQYF. The CDR3 DNA follows: TGTGCCAGCAGCAGGGACAGTTCCTACGAGCAGTACTTC.